These T cell receptor beta chains were read from a single sample in a study of CD8 T cells in Susac syndrome. One entry per CDR3 protein, called by TCRdb with MiXCR from the immunoSEQ multiplex PCR reads. The sample lists roughly 120,000 distinct CDR3 sequences; roughly 94% were seen once. Source material: CD4+ T cells from PBMCs. The source is a human donor in good health. Each CDR3 is given with its conserved first and last residue. A D gene is named only where the DNA matches it firmly. Clone size is stated in some rows and not others, as once, few, many or a class when expanded.

CDR3: CASSTRTWGETQYF
DNA: TGTGCCAGTAGTACCAGGACCTGGGGGGAGACCCAGTACTTC
size: .
J: TRBJ2-5
V: TRBV19
D: .

CDR3: CAWSGGLAKGNEQFF
DNA: TGTGCCTGGAGTGGAGGACTAGCAAAAGGCAATGAGCAGTTCTTC
size: once
J: TRBJ2-1
V: TRBV30
D: TRBD2

CDR3: CASSYLGLENREQYF
DNA: TGTGCCAGCAGTTACCTGGGACTAGAAAACCGCGAGCAGTACTTC
size: .
J: TRBJ2-7
V: TRBV6-2/TRBV6-3
D: TRBD2

CDR3: CASSPPAQGYEQYF
DNA: TGTGCCAGCTCACCACCGGCCCAGGGCTACGAGCAGTACTTC
size: .
J: TRBJ2-7
V: TRBV18
D: .

CDR3: CAAYTGLAGDTQYF
DNA: TGTGCCGCCTACACGGGACTAGCGGGAGATACGCAGTATTTT
size: .
J: TRBJ2-3
V: TRBV15
D: TRBD2

CDR3: CASSYPTGTGTGELFF
DNA: TGTGCCAGCAGCTATCCGACAGGGACTGGCACCGGGGAGCTGTTTTTT
size: once
J: TRBJ2-2
V: TRBV7-2
D: .

CDR3: CASSVGTEEKLFF
DNA: TGTGCCAGCAGCGTAGGGACAGAAGAAAAACTGTTTTTT
size: once
J: TRBJ1-4
V: TRBV9
D: .

CDR3: CASSLTRNTEAFF
DNA: TGTGCCAGCAGTTTAACTCGTAACACTGAAGCTTTCTTT
size: few
J: TRBJ1-1
V: TRBV12-3/TRBV12-4
D: .

CDR3: CASSDIRLDGSPNYNEQFF
DNA: TGTGCCAGCAGCGATATAAGACTAGACGGGAGTCCCAACTACAATGAGCAGTTCTTC
size: .
J: TRBJ2-1
V: TRBV2
D: .

CDR3: CASSTAALQFF
DNA: TGTGCCAGCAGCACGGCGGCTCTGCAGTTCTTC
size: once
J: TRBJ2-1
V: TRBV12-3/TRBV12-4
D: .

CDR3: CASSSPPSYEQYF
DNA: TGTGCCAGCAGTTCCCCCCCCTCTTACGAGCAGTACTTC
size: once
J: TRBJ2-7
V: TRBV6-2/TRBV6-3
D: .

CDR3: CASSLARRFGTRRDNYGYTF
DNA: TGTGCCAGCAGCTTAGCGCGTAGATTCGGGACAAGAAGAGACAACTATGGCTACACCTTC
size: .
J: TRBJ1-2
V: TRBV7-8
D: .

CDR3: CASGLEGQGQYF
DNA: TGTGCTAGTGGTTTGGAGGGACAGGGACAGTACTTC
size: .
J: TRBJ2-7
V: TRBV12-5
D: TRBD1

CDR3: CASSILAGATDTQYF
DNA: TGTGCCAGCAGTATTCTAGCGGGAGCCACAGATACGCAGTATTTT
size: .
J: TRBJ2-3
V: TRBV2
D: TRBD2

CDR3: CASSKTWEQYF
DNA: TGTGCCAGCAGCAAAACATGGGAGCAGTACTTC
size: few
J: TRBJ2-7
V: TRBV7-9
D: .

CDR3: CAWSVLVRGQGAIPSYEQYF
DNA: TGTGCCTGGAGTGTACTAGTTCGGGGGCAGGGGGCTATCCCCTCCTACGAGCAGTACTTC
size: .
J: TRBJ2-7
V: TRBV30
D: TRBD1

CDR3: CASSLKPGAYGYTF
DNA: TGTGCCAGCAGCTTGAAGCCGGGAGCCTATGGCTACACCTTC
size: .
J: TRBJ1-2
V: TRBV7-2
D: .

CDR3: CASRMGQNTGELFF
DNA: TGTGCCAGCAGGATGGGACAGAACACCGGGGAGCTGTTTTTT
size: .
J: TRBJ2-2
V: TRBV12-3/TRBV12-4
D: .

CDR3: CASSQGTSDETQYF
DNA: TGTGCCAGCAGCCAAGGAACTAGCGACGAGACCCAGTACTTC
size: .
J: TRBJ2-5
V: TRBV3-1
D: TRBD2

CDR3: CASSEGLAGGSSYNEQFF
DNA: TGTGCCAGCAGCGAAGGGCTAGCGGGGGGGAGCTCCTACAATGAGCAGTTCTTC
size: .
J: TRBJ2-1
V: TRBV3-1
D: TRBD2

CDR3: CASDGQGAQTEAFF
DNA: TGTGCCAGCGACGGGCAGGGGGCGCAAACTGAAGCTTTCTTT
size: .
J: TRBJ1-1
V: TRBV2
D: TRBD1

CDR3: CASSPGRQETQYF
DNA: TGTGCCAGCTCACCAGGGAGGCAAGAGACCCAGTACTTC
size: .
J: TRBJ2-5
V: TRBV18
D: .

CDR3: CASSQILFGDEQFF
DNA: TGTGCCAGCAGCCAAATCCTCTTTGGCGATGAGCAGTTCTTC
size: .
J: TRBJ2-1
V: TRBV14
D: .

CDR3: CSAIPLAGAYNEQFF
DNA: TGCAGTGCTATCCCTCTAGCGGGAGCCTACAATGAGCAGTTCTTC
size: .
J: TRBJ2-1
V: TRBV20-1
D: TRBD2

CDR3: CASSPRQGVTGELFF
DNA: TGTGCCAGCAGCCCGAGACAGGGCGTTACCGGGGAGCTGTTTTTT
size: .
J: TRBJ2-2
V: TRBV9
D: TRBD1

CDR3: CASSYGSGGGNQPQHF
DNA: TGTGCCAGCAGTTACGGTTCAGGGGGCGGCAATCAGCCCCAGCATTTT
size: .
J: TRBJ1-5
V: TRBV6-2/TRBV6-3
D: TRBD1

CDR3: CASSQDTGVYQDEQYF
DNA: TGCGCCAGCAGCCAAGATACCGGGGTTTATCAGGACGAGCAGTACTTC
size: .
J: TRBJ2-7
V: TRBV4-3
D: .

CDR3: CASSLTGDYSNQPQHF
DNA: TGCGCCAGCAGCTTGACAGGCGACTATAGCAATCAGCCCCAGCATTTT
size: .
J: TRBJ1-5
V: TRBV5-1
D: .

CDR3: CSAAITGGYGYTF
DNA: TGCAGTGCTGCCATTACAGGGGGCTATGGCTACACCTTC
size: .
J: TRBJ1-2
V: TRBV20-1
D: TRBD1

CDR3: CASSPASGTVGEQFF
DNA: TGTGCCAGCAGCCCGGCGAGCGGGACTGTTGGTGAGCAGTTCTTC
size: once
J: TRBJ2-1
V: TRBV14
D: TRBD2

CDR3: CSATTHYEQYF
DNA: TGCAGTGCTACCACCCACTACGAGCAGTACTTC
size: .
J: TRBJ2-7
V: TRBV20-1
D: .

CDR3: CASSLLHLGRAVYEQYF
DNA: TGTGCCAGCAGTTTACTACACCTCGGGAGGGCCGTATACGAGCAGTACTTC
size: .
J: TRBJ2-7
V: TRBV28
D: TRBD2

CDR3: CASSGMSRETQYF
DNA: TGTGCCAGCAGTGGGATGTCCCGAGAGACCCAGTACTTC
size: .
J: TRBJ2-5
V: TRBV2
D: .

CDR3: CASIGSGFADTQYF
DNA: TGTGCCAGCATCGGGAGCGGGTTTGCAGATACGCAGTATTTT
size: .
J: TRBJ2-3
V: TRBV3-1
D: .

CDR3: CASTLDRRNQPQHF
DNA: TGTGCCAGCACCCTAGACAGACGCAATCAGCCCCAGCATTTT
size: .
J: TRBJ1-5
V: TRBV2
D: .

CDR3: CASSLGLLLVGGELFF
DNA: TGTGCCAGCAGTCTAGGTTTACTCCTAGTCGGCGGGGAGCTGTTTTTT
size: few
J: TRBJ2-2
V: TRBV6-1
D: .

CDR3: CASSSVQGDTEAFF
DNA: TGCGCCAGCAGCTCAGTACAGGGCGATACTGAAGCTTTCTTT
size: .
J: TRBJ1-1
V: TRBV5-1
D: .

CDR3: CASSVNSNQPQHF
DNA: TGTGCCAGCAGCGTAAATAGCAATCAGCCCCAGCATTTT
size: .
J: TRBJ1-5
V: TRBV9
D: .

CDR3: CASSFTLATSTDTQYF
DNA: TGTGCCAGCAGCTTCACACTAGCGACAAGCACAGATACGCAGTATTTT
size: once
J: TRBJ2-3
V: TRBV7-8
D: TRBD2

CDR3: CASSLQGDPGSGPGYTF
DNA: TGCGCCAGCAGCCTCCAGGGAGATCCAGGTTCGGGGCCCGGCTACACCTTC
size: .
J: TRBJ1-2
V: TRBV5-1
D: .

CDR3: CASSRDRGSSGANVLTF
DNA: TGTGCCTCCAGCCGGGACAGGGGATCGTCTGGGGCCAACGTCCTGACTTTC
size: .
J: TRBJ2-6
V: TRBV6-2/TRBV6-3
D: TRBD1

CDR3: CAWGGGFYEQYF
DNA: TGTGCCTGGGGGGGAGGCTTCTACGAGCAGTACTTC
size: .
J: TRBJ2-7
V: TRBV30
D: .

CDR3: CASSPPNLDSYNEQFF
DNA: TGTGCCAGCTCACCACCTAACTTAGACTCCTACAATGAGCAGTTCTTC
size: .
J: TRBJ2-1
V: TRBV18
D: .

CDR3: CASSVVLAGDTGELFF
DNA: TGTGCCAGCAGCGTAGTACTAGCGGGGGACACCGGGGAGCTGTTTTTT
size: .
J: TRBJ2-2
V: TRBV9
D: TRBD2

CDR3: CATSGHIPGLAVKIYEQYF
DNA: TGTGCCACCAGTGGCCATATACCGGGGCTAGCGGTGAAGATCTACGAGCAGTACTTC
size: .
J: TRBJ2-7
V: TRBV24-1
D: TRBD2

CDR3: CSAQENTEAFF
DNA: TGCAGCGCCCAGGAGAACACTGAAGCTTTCTTT
size: .
J: TRBJ1-1
V: TRBV29-1
D: .

CDR3: CASSPPKGSSYEQYF
DNA: TGTGCCAGCTCACCACCGAAAGGAAGCTCCTACGAGCAGTACTTC
size: .
J: TRBJ2-7
V: TRBV18
D: .

CDR3: CASSLGDSGLFF
DNA: TGTGCCAGCTCACTAGGAGATAGCGGACTGTTCTTC
size: .
J: TRBJ2-1
V: TRBV18
D: .

CDR3: CASSSRTGSFYGYTF
DNA: TGCGCCAGCAGCTCGAGGACAGGTTCCTTCTATGGCTACACCTTC
size: few
J: TRBJ1-2
V: TRBV5-1
D: TRBD1

CDR3: CASTERRAAGEQYF
DNA: TGTGCCAGCACTGAGCGGCGGGCGGCAGGGGAGCAGTACTTC
size: .
J: TRBJ2-7
V: TRBV7-2
D: .

CDR3: CSVKNTGTGGYGYTF
DNA: TGCAGCGTGAAGAACACCGGGACAGGGGGCTATGGCTACACCTTC
size: .
J: TRBJ1-2
V: TRBV29-1
D: TRBD1

CDR3: CASSLGAGVDTQYF
DNA: TGTGCCAGCAGCTTGGGAGCGGGAGTAGATACGCAGTATTTT
size: .
J: TRBJ2-3
V: TRBV5-6
D: TRBD2